Included here is one T cell receptor (beta chain) sequence, with context. The sample belongs to a study of blood T cell repertoires in COVID-19. Study-wide context: From T cells, B-cell-depleted T cells, or PBMCs came the material, which was cDNA or gDNA.

The table came from immunoSEQ multiplex PCR; TCRdb's copy has only in-frame clones and leaves some out. Here the sample spans fewer than 150,000 clones, about 86% being singletons. Germline V lookup: CDR1 MNHEY, CDR2 SVGEGT. V gave up 4 bases and J gave up 4 bases, with 10 bases separating them. This CDR3 is 13 amino acids long. This chain connects TRBV6-2 or TRBV6-3 to TRBJ1-2; weak D call: TRBD1 (6 bases). The sequenced sample consisted of peripheral blood. The sequence was collected from a woman aged 50 to 60 who had recovered from COVID-19. The CDR3 DNA reads as TGTGCCAGCAGTTCCAGGGGACCCTATGGCTACACCTTC. Protein product: CASSSRGPYGYTF.